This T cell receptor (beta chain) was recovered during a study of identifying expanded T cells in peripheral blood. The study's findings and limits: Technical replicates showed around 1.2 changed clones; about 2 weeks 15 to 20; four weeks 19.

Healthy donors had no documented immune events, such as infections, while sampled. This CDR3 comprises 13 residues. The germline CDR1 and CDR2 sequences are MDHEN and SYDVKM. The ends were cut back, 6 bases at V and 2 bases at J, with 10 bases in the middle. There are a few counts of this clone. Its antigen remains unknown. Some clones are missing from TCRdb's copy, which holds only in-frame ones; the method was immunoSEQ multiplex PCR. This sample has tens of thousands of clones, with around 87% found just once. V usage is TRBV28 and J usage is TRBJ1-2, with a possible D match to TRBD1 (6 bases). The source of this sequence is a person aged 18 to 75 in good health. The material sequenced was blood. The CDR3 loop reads CASSPGANYGYTF. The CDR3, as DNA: TGTGCCAGCAGCCCAGGGGCGAACTATGGCTACACCTTC.